A single sample is the source of the 7 T cell receptor beta chains below, sequenced in a study of somatic mutations in cytotoxic T cells in rheumatoid arthritis. TCRdb's table, derived via immunoSEQ multiplex PCR, lists solely in-frame clones and lacks some. The table has some 30,000 clones, about 88% seen once. The sample taken for sequencing was CD8+ T cells sorted from blood. Receptors were obtained from an adult with rheumatoid arthritis.

The chain links TRBV7-9 to TRBJ2-4; tentative D call: TRBD2 (7 bases). The CDR3 length is 18 residues. In germline, CDR1 is SEHNR, CDR2 FQNEAQ (reference sequence). The V gene lost 4 bases and the J gene lost 1 base, with 20 bases spanning the gap. The DNA for the CDR3 is TGTGCCAGCAGCTCCTCCAAGGGGGGGATGTTCGCCAAAAACATTCAGTACTTC. Its protein is CASSSSKGGMFAKNIQYF.

The chain carries TRBV19 and TRBJ1-5; weak D call: TRBD1 (5 bases). The CDR3 loop spans 17 amino acids. Trimming removed 7 bases at V and 2 bases at J, with 21 bases between. CDR1 is LNHDA, CDR2 SQIVND, per germline (reference sequence). The CDR3, as DNA: TGTGCCAGTACCCCGGGACGGCCAAAGCTGGGCAATCAGCCCCAGCATTTT. It yields the protein CASTPGRPKLGNQPQHF.

V and J are TRBV4-1 and TRBJ1-5, with 8 bases matching TRBD1. The CDR3 consists of 17 residues. The germline V gene has CDR1 MGHRA and CDR2 YSYEKL. Unmatched junction bases numbered 13, after V lost 4 bases and J lost 5 bases. CDR3 in DNA: TGCGCCAGCAGCCCCGGCTTGGACAGGGCCCTCTATCAGCCCCAGCATTTT. The encoded protein is CASSPGLDRALYQPQHF.

This clone was observed once. The chain combines TRBV7-9 with TRBJ1-6; 7 positions match TRBD1. CDR1 is SEHNR and CDR2 is FQNEAQ in the germline V gene (reference sequence). The ends lost 2 bases at V and 0 bases at J; junction bases unmatched: 10. The CDR3 sequence is 19 residues long. The CDR3 sequence: CASSLSQGGSSSYNSPLHF. CDR3 bases: TGTGCCAGCAGCTTAAGCCAGGGGGGTTCAAGCTCCTATAATTCACCCCTCCACTTT. Filled out from reference TRBV7-9 and TRBJ1-6, the complete variable domain reads DTGVSQNPRHKITKRGQNVTFRCDPISEHNRLYWYRQTLGQGPEFLTYFQNEAQLEKSRLLSDRFSAERPKGSFSTLEIQRTEQGDSAMYLCASSLSQGGSSSYNSPLHFGNGTRLTVT.

This chain connects TRBV25-1 to TRBJ1-5; a weak D match, TRBD1 (6 bases). The germline V and J ends were trimmed by 0 bases and 4 bases, with 16 bases remaining between them. The CDR3 extends over 17 amino acids. Germline V gene sequence: CDR1 MGHDK, CDR2 SYGVNS. CDR3 amino acids: CASSEYSGGAVNQPQHF. Here the CDR3 DNA reads TGTGCCAGCAGTGAATATAGCGGGGGGGCTGTAAATCAGCCCCAGCATTTT.

The chain has TRBV4-1 and TRBJ1-4; D not resolved. Germline lookup yields CDR1 MGHRA and CDR2 YSYEKL. This CDR3 is 12 amino acids long. V dropped 0 bases and J dropped 8 bases, with 4 bases sitting between them. CDR3 loop: CASSQDGEKLFF. The CDR3 DNA sequence: TGCGCCAGCAGCCAAGATGGCGAAAAACTGTTTTTT.

The chain employs TRBV7-4 and TRBJ2-7; 8 nucleotides agree with TRBD2. This CDR3 has 15 amino acids. Looked up from germline, CDR1 is SGHVT and CDR2 is SQSDAQ. V shed 2 bases and J 4 bases; nucleotides not matched to a gene: 7. The CDR3 is CASSLFRGGGYEQYF. For the CDR3, the DNA is TGTGCCAGCAGCTTATTTCGGGGGGGCGGGTACGAGCAGTACTTC.